What follows is one T cell receptor (beta chain) and its context. These data originate in a study of human T cells and chemical hapten exposure. Study-level background: A 2 cm by 2 cm inner upper arm patch received 2% DPC for sensitization.

Time point noted: pre-sensitization, week 0. Treatment of the sample: therapeutic diphenylcyclopropenone sensitization with weekly scalp DPC. Prior to each patch test being applied, blood was drawn. The CDR3 contains 15 residues. V lost 0 bases, J lost 3 bases, and 12 bases lay in between. CDR1 and CDR2 from the germline V gene are SGHDT and YYEEEE. TCRdb fed the RACE reads into MiXCR, producing one record per CDR3 protein. This sample has about 51,000 distinct CDR3 sequences; around 9.4% occur once, and the top ten carry 11% to 15%. This chain joins TRBV5-6 and TRBJ1-1; D unresolved. The receptor was isolated from a woman aged 40 to 50 with alopecia areata. Some clones in this sample may be carry-over from other donors' samples. The specimen comprised whole blood, sampled in connection with sensitization to the hapten diphenylcyclopropenone (DPC). CDR3 bases: TGTGCCAGCAGCTTGGCCGAGAGTACTTACACTGAAGCTTTCTTT. Its protein is CASSLAESTYTEAFF.